This TCR beta chain was obtained from a study of blood T cells in healthy people across ages. Overall study results and limits: Strong correlation linked observed beta diversity and percent naive T cells.

Through a sample-barcoded 5' primer and a J-beta primer mix, a second PCR was run for roughly 6 to 12 cycles. TCRdb redid the calling of the 5' RACE reads with MiXCR, one entry per CDR3 protein. The sample carries 750,000 to 950,000 distinct CDR3 sequences, approximately 55% recorded once. This clonotype has only a few counts. Its antigen is not identified. Trimming removed 7 bases at V and 5 bases at J, with 10 bases between. This CDR3 spans 11 amino acids. Germline V gene data show CDR1 as DFQATT and CDR2 as SNEGSKA (reference sequence). The clonotype was recovered from a man older than 75 in good health. The sequenced material came from blood. J is TRBJ2-3 and V is TRBV20-1; tentative D call: TRBD2 (5 bases). The CDR3 DNA follows: TGCAGTGTGATCGAGGGAGATACGCAGTATTTT. Translation gives CSVIEGDTQYF.